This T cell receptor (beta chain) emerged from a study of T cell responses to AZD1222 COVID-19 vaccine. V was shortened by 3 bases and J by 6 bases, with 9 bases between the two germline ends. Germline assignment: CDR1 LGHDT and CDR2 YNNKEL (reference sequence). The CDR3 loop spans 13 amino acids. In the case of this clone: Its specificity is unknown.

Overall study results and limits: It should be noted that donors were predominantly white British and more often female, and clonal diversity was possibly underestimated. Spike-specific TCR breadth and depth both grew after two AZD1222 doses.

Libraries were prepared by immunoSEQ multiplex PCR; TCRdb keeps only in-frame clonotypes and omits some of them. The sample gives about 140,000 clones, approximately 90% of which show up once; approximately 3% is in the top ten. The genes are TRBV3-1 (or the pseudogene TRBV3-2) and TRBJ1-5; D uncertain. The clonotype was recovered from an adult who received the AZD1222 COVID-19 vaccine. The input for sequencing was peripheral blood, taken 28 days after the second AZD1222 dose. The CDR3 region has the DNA TGTGCCAGCAGCCATGAATTCGGTCAGCCCCAGCATTTT. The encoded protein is CASSHEFGQPQHF.